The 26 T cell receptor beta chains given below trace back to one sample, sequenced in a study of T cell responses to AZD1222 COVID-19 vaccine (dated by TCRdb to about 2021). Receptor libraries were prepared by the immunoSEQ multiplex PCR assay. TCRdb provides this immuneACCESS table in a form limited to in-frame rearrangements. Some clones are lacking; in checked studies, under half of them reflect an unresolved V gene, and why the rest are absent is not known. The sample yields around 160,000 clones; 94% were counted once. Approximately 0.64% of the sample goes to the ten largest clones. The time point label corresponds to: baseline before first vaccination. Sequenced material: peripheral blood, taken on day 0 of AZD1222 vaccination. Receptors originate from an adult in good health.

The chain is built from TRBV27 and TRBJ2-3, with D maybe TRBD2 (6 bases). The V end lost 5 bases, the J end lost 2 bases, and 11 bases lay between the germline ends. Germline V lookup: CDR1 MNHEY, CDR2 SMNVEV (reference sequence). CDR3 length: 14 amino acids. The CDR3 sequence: CASSLSGNTDTQYF. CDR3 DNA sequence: TGTGCCAGCAGTCTTAGCGGAAACACAGATACGCAGTATTTT.

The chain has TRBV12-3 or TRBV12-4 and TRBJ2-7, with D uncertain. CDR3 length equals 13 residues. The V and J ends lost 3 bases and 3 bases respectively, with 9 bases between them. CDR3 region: CASSFTRGYEQYF. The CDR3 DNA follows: TGTGCCAGCAGTTTCACGAGAGGCTACGAGCAGTACTTC.

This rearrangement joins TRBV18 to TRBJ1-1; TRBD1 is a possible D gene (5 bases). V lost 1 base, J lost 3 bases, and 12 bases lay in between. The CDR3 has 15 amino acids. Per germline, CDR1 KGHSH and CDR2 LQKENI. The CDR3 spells CASSPLGGMDTEAFF. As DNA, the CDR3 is TGTGCCAGCTCACCACTGGGGGGAATGGACACTGAAGCTTTCTTT.

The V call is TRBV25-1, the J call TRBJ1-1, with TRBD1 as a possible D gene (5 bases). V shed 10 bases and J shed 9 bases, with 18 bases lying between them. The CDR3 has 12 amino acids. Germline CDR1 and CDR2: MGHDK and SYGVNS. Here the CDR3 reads CATVGLQTQAFF. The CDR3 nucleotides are TGTGCCACCGTGGGACTTCAAACCCAAGCTTTCTTT.

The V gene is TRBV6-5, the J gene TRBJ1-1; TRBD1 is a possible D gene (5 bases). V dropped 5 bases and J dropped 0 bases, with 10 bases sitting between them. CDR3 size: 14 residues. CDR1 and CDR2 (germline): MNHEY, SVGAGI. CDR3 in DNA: TGTGCCAGCAGTCAAAGACAGATGAACACTGAAGCTTTCTTT. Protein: CASSQRQMNTEAFF.

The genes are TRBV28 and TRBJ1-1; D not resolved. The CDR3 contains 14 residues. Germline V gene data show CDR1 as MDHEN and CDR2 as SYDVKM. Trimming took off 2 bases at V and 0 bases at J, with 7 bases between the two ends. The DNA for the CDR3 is TGTGCCAGCAGTTTACGAGGGTTGAACACTGAAGCTTTCTTT. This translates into CASSLRGLNTEAFF. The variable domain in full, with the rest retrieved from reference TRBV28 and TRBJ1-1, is DVKVTQSSRYLVKRTGEKVFLECVQDMDHENMFWYRQDPGLGLRLIYFSYDVKMKEKGDIPEGYSVSREKKERFSLILESASTNQTSMYLCASSLRGLNTEAFFGQGTRLTVV.

The CDR3 DNA reads as TGTGCCAGCTCGCCCCTGCGGGAGAAGGCGGGCAATGAGCAGTTCTTC. Encoded protein: CASSPLREKAGNEQFF. The chain links TRBV3-1 (or the pseudogene TRBV3-2) to TRBJ2-1; 7 positions match TRBD2. This CDR3 has 16 residues. The ends lost 8 bases at V and 6 bases at J; junction bases unmatched: 16. Germline V gives CDR1 LGHDT, CDR2 YNNKEL (reference sequence).

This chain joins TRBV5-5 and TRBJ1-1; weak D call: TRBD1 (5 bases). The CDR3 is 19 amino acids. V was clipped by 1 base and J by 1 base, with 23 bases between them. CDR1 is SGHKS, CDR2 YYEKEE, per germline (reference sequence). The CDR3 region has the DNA TGTGCCAGCAGCTTGCGCTCCACTCGTATGGGAGGGGCGAACACTGAAGCTTTCTTT. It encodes CASSLRSTRMGGANTEAFF.

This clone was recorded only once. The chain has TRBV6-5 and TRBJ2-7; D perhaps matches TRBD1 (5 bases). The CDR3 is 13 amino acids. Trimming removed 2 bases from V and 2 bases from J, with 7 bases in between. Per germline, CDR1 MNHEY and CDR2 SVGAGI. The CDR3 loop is CASSYQGTYEQYF. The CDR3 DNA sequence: TGTGCCAGCAGTTACCAGGGAACCTACGAGCAGTACTTC.

The CDR3 protein is CASSPVAGGTGELFF. CDR3 nucleotide sequence: TGCGCCAGCAGCCCGGTTGCGGGAGGAACCGGGGAGCTGTTTTTT. The chain combines TRBV5-1 with TRBJ2-2; 8 positions match TRBD2. This CDR3 is 15 amino acids long. The V gene's germline CDR1 is SGHRS and CDR2 YFSETQ. The V gene end was trimmed by 4 bases and the J gene end by 5 bases; junction bases not matched to a gene: 7.

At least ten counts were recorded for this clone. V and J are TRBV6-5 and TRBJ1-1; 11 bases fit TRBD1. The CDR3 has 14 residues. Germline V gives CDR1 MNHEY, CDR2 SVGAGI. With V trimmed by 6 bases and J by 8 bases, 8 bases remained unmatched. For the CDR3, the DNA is TGTGCCAGCAGCCTGGACAGGGGGCCGTGGGAAGCTTTCTTT. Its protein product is CASSLDRGPWEAFF.

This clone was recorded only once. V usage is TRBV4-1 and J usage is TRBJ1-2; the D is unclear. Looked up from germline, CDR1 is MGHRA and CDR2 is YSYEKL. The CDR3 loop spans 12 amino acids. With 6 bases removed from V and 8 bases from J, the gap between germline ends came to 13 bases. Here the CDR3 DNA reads TGCGCCAGCAGTGGATACGGGGAAGGCTACACCTTC. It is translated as CASSGYGEGYTF.

CDR3 nucleotides: TGCGCCAGCAGCCCCTCGGACAGGAGAGGTGAAAAACTGTTTTTT. This sequence encodes CASSPSDRRGEKLFF. The gene calls are TRBV5-1 and TRBJ1-4; 7 bases are a match to TRBD1. The trim removed 4 bases at V and 7 bases at J, leaving 10 bases unmatched. This CDR3 spans 15 amino acids. CDR1 is SGHRS and CDR2 is YFSETQ in the germline V gene. The full variable domain, rest sourced from reference TRBV5-1 and TRBJ1-4, is KAGVTQTPRYLIKTRGQQVTLSCSPISGHRSVSWYQQTPGQGLQFLFEYFSETQRNKGNFPGRFSGRQFSNSRSEMNVSTLELGDSALYLCASSPSDRRGEKLFFGSGTQLSVL.

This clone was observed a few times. This chain's CDR3 is CASSYTGTSGQETQYF. CDR3 DNA sequence: TGTGCCAGCAGTTACACCGGGACTAGCGGCCAAGAGACCCAGTACTTC. The rearrangement links TRBV6-5 to TRBJ2-5, with 11 bases fitting TRBD2. CDR3 length: 16 residues. The V gene's germline CDR1 is MNHEY and CDR2 SVGAGI. J gave up 1 base and V 2 bases, and 3 bases lay outside the gene matches.

CDR3 DNA sequence: TGTGCCAGCAGAGGATCGGGGGTGAGGGAGACCCAGTACTTC. It translates to CASRGSGVRETQYF. The chain joins TRBV27 to TRBJ2-5; D is possibly TRBD2 (6 bases). There are 14 residues in the CDR3. Trimming cost V 6 bases and J 5 bases, with 16 bases left between them. Germline V gene data show CDR1 as MNHEY and CDR2 as SMNVEV (reference sequence).

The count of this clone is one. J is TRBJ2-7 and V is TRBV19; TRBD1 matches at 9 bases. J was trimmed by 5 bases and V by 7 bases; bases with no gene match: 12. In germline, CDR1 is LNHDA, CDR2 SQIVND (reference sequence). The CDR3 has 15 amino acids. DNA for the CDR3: TGTGCCAGTACCCTAACCGGGACAGGGCAGAACGAGCAGTACTTC. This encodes CASTLTGTGQNEQYF.

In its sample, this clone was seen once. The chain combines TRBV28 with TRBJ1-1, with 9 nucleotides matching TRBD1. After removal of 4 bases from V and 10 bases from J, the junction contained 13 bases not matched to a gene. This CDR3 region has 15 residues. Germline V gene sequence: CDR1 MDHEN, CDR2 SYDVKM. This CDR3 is CASSSLAGTGQLAFF. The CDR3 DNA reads TGTGCCAGCAGTTCTCTAGCCGGGACAGGGCAGCTAGCTTTCTTT.

CDR3 region: CASSPGTGIYEQYF. The CDR3, as DNA: TGTGCCAGCAGTCCCGGGACAGGTATATACGAGCAGTACTTC. The V gene is TRBV28, the J gene TRBJ2-7, with 8 bases matching TRBD1. CDR1 and CDR2 from the germline V gene are MDHEN and SYDVKM. Trimming removed 5 bases from V and 4 bases from J; junction bases left unmatched: 7. CDR3 length equals 14 residues.

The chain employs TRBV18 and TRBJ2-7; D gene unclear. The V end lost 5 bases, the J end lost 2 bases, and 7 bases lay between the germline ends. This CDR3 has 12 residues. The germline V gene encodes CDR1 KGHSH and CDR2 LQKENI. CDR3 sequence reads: CASSDQTYEQYF. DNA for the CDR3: TGTGCCAGCTCAGACCAAACCTACGAGCAGTACTTC. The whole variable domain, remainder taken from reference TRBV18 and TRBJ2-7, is NAGVMQNPRHLVRRRGQEARLRCSPMKGHSHVYWYRQLPEEGLKFMVYLQKENIIDESGMPKERFSAEFPKEGPSILRIQQVVRGDSAAYFCASSDQTYEQYFGPGTRLTVT.

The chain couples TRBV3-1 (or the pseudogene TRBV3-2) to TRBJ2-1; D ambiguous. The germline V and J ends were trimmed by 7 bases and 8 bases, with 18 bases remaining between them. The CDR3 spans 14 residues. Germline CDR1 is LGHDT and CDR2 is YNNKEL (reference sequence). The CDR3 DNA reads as TGTGCCAGCACCTCCGGCTGGGCCTTTTATGAGCAGTTCTTC. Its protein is CASTSGWAFYEQFF.

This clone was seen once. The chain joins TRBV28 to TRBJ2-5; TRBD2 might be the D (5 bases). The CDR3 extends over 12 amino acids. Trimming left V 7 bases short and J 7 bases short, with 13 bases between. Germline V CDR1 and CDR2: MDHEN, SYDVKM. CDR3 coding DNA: TGTGCCAGCACAACGGGGTGGGGGACCCAGTACTTC. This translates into CASTTGWGTQYF.

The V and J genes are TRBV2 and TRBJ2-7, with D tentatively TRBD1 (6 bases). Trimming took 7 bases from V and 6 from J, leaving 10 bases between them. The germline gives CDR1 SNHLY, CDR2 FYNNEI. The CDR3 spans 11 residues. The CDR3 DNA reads TGTGCCAGCAACCTGGACAGCGAGCAGTACTTC. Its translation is CASNLDSEQYF.

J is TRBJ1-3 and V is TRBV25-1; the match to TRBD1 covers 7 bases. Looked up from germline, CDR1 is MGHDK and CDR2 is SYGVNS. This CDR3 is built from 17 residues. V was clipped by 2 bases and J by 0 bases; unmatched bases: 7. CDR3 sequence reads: CASSELDRTLSGNTIYF. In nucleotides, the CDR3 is TGTGCCAGCAGTGAACTGGACAGGACCCTCTCTGGAAACACCATATATTTT. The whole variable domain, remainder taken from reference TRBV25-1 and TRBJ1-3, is EADIYQTPRYLVIGTGKKITLECSQTMGHDKMYWYQQDPGMELHLIHYSYGVNSTEKGDLSSESTVSRIRTEHFPLTLESARPSHTSQYLCASSELDRTLSGNTIYFGEGSWLTVV.

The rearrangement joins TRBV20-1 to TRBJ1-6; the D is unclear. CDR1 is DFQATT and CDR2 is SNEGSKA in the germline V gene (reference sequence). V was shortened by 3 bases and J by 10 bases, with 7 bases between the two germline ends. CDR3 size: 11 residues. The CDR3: CSASKGSPLHF. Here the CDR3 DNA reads TGCAGTGCTAGCAAGGGCTCACCCCTCCACTTT.

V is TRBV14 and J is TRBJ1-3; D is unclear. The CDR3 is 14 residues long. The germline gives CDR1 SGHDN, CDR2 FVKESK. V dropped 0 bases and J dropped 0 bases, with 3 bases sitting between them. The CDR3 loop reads CASSQDLSGNTIYF. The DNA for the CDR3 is TGTGCCAGCAGCCAAGACCTCTCTGGAAACACCATATATTTT.

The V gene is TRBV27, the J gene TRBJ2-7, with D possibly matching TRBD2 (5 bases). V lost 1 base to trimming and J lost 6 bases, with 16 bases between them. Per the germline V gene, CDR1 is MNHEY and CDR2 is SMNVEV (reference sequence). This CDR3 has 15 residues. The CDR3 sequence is CASSLFQPRASEQYF. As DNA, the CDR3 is TGTGCCAGCAGTTTATTCCAACCGAGGGCTAGCGAGCAGTACTTC.